Presented here are 25 T cell receptor beta chains from one specimen sequenced in a study of blood T cell repertoires in COVID-19. Assay used: immunoSEQ multiplex PCR; TCRdb lists only in-frame clones, some missing. The sample holds about half a million clones; approximately 85% are singletons and the top ten take under 4%. The sequencing input was peripheral blood. The receptors were gathered from a human donor in a cohort sampled during active COVID-19.

V is TRBV7-3 and J is TRBJ2-6, with D possibly being TRBD2 (6 bases). With 5 bases removed from V and 0 bases from J, the gap between germline ends came to 17 bases. The CDR3 consists of 18 residues. Germline CDR1 and CDR2: SGHTA and FQGTGA. CDR3 in amino acids: CASSPRAGISSGANVLTF. CDR3 DNA sequence: TGTGCCAGCAGCCCCCGGGCGGGGATCAGCTCTGGGGCCAACGTCCTGACTTTC.

This chain connects TRBV10-3 to TRBJ2-7; D not resolved. There are 14 residues in the CDR3. V gave up 3 bases and J gave up 2 bases, with 11 bases separating them. Germline V gene lookup returns CDR1 ENHRY and CDR2 SYGVKD. CDR3 sequence reads: CAISEPSETYEQYF. The CDR3 DNA sequence: TGTGCCATCAGTGAACCGAGCGAGACCTACGAGCAGTACTTC.

The chain employs TRBV24-1 and TRBJ2-3; 12 bases align to TRBD2. The germline V gene has CDR1 KGHDR and CDR2 SFDVKD. The CDR3 contains 17 residues. Trimming removed 3 bases from V and 2 bases from J; junction bases left unmatched: 5. The CDR3 reads CATSDHRTSGTTDTQYF. CDR3 DNA sequence: TGTGCCACCAGTGATCACAGGACTAGCGGGACCACAGATACGCAGTATTTT.

This rearrangement joins TRBV7-9 to TRBJ1-2; D not resolved. Trimming shortened V by 5 bases and J by 8 bases, and 15 bases separated the two germline ends. Germline CDR1 SEHNR, CDR2 FQNEAQ (reference sequence). The CDR3 runs 13 residues. In nucleotides, the CDR3 is TGTGCCAGCAGCAAAGAGGGAGCGGAGGGCTACACCTTC. Protein sequence: CASSKEGAEGYTF.

This rearrangement joins TRBV2 to TRBJ2-1; 11 bases map to TRBD2. Germline V gene sequence: CDR1 SNHLY, CDR2 FYNNEI. The CDR3 consists of 20 residues. Trimming cost V 2 bases and J 1 base; bases outside gene matches: 13. The CDR3: CASSERLAGGPWTSYNEQFF. CDR3 sequence (DNA): TGTGCCAGCAGTGAACGGCTAGCGGGAGGCCCTTGGACATCCTACAATGAGCAGTTCTTC.

The chain has TRBV11-2 and TRBJ1-1; 7 bases line up with TRBD1. The V gene end was trimmed by 5 bases and the J gene end by 1 base; junction bases not matched to a gene: 4. The CDR3 totals 14 residues. The germline gives CDR1 SGHAT, CDR2 FQNNGV. This CDR3 is CASSRGQPNTEAFF. In DNA form, the CDR3 reads TGTGCCAGCAGCCGGGGACAGCCGAACACTGAAGCTTTCTTT.

The chain has TRBV7-2 and TRBJ2-7; TRBD2 aligns across 14 bases. J lost 1 base, V lost 4 bases, and 3 bases had no gene match. Looked up from germline, CDR1 is SGHTA and CDR2 is FQGNSA. This CDR3 is 16 amino acids long. As DNA, the CDR3 is TGTGCCAGCAGCTATGGACTAGCGGGAGGATCCTACGAGCAGTACTTC. This encodes CASSYGLAGGSYEQYF.

The V call is TRBV7-9, the J call TRBJ1-2; possibly TRBD1 for D (5 bases). The length of the CDR3 is 14 residues. The germline V and J ends were trimmed by 4 bases and 4 bases, with 13 bases remaining between them. CDR1 and CDR2 from the germline V gene are SEHNR and FQNEAQ (reference sequence). The CDR3 sequence: CASSSGGGVYGYTF. The CDR3 DNA is TGTGCCAGCAGCTCCGGCGGGGGGGTCTATGGCTACACCTTC. The full variable domain, in which reference TRBV7-9 and TRBJ1-2 provide the parts outside the CDR3, is DTGVSQNPRHKITKRGQNVTFRCDPISEHNRLYWYRQTLGQGPEFLTYFQNEAQLEKSRLLSDRFSAERPKGSFSTLEIQRTEQGDSAMYLCASSSGGGVYGYTFGSGTRLTVV.

The chain combines TRBV7-8 with TRBJ2-3, with 10 nucleotides matching TRBD2. The CDR3 loop spans 15 amino acids. Germline V gives CDR1 SGHVS, CDR2 FQNEAQ. V lost 4 bases and J lost 6; bases outside the gene matches: 7. The CDR3 DNA is TGTGCCAGCAGCTCGGAGCGGGAGGGCTTGGATACGCAGTATTTT. It translates to CASSSEREGLDTQYF. The variable domain in full, with the rest retrieved from reference TRBV7-8 and TRBJ2-3, is GAGVSQSPRYKVAKRGQDVALRCDPISGHVSLFWYQQALGQGPEFLTYFQNEAQLDKSGLPSDRFFAERPEGSVSTLKIQRTQQEDSAVYLCASSSEREGLDTQYFGPGTRLTVL.

This sequence joins TRBV7-2 and TRBJ1-4, with 10 bases matching TRBD1. Per the germline V gene, CDR1 is SGHTA and CDR2 is FQGNSA. V shed 6 bases, J shed 4 bases, and the junction held 2 bases outside the gene matches. The CDR3 spans 14 residues. The CDR3 is CASSWTGGNEKLFF. The CDR3, as DNA: TGTGCCAGCAGTTGGACAGGGGGTAATGAAAAACTGTTTTTT.

The V call is TRBV2, the J call TRBJ1-2, with no clear D. V lost 3 bases and J lost 3, with 8 bases in between. CDR1 SNHLY and CDR2 FYNNEI come from the germline V gene. The CDR3 covers 13 residues. The CDR3 sequence is CASSDNSYYGYTF. CDR3 DNA: TGTGCCAGCAGTGATAACAGCTACTATGGCTACACCTTC.

This clone appeared a single time. This sequence joins TRBV29-1 and TRBJ2-5, with 8 bases matching TRBD1. CDR3 length: 13 residues. V gave up 2 bases and J gave up 5 bases; unmatched junction bases: 4. The germline V gene has CDR1 SQVTM and CDR2 ANQGSEA. The DNA for the CDR3 is TGCAGCGTTGAACTCAGACAGGGGGAGACCCAGTACTTC. It yields the protein CSVELRQGETQYF.

The rearrangement links TRBV19 to TRBJ2-3, with 10 nucleotides matching TRBD2. V lost 5 bases to trimming and J lost 3 bases; unmatched junction nucleotides: 8. Looked up from germline, CDR1 is LNHDA and CDR2 is SQIVND (reference sequence). The CDR3 runs to 16 residues. This chain's CDR3 is CASSETGLAVTDTQYF. In DNA form, the CDR3 reads TGTGCCAGTAGTGAGACCGGACTAGCGGTAACAGATACGCAGTATTTT.

The genes are TRBV7-3 and TRBJ1-1; D possibly corresponds to TRBD1 (6 bases). The CDR3 runs 14 residues. Germline CDR1 is SGHTA and CDR2 is FQGTGA. V was trimmed by 5 bases and J by 1 base, leaving 11 bases between them. CDR3 coding DNA: TGTGCCAGCAGCAGCGGACAGACGAACACTGAAGCTTTCTTT. Translating it yields CASSSGQTNTEAFF.

The chain links TRBV5-6 to TRBJ1-2, with a weak D call TRBD1 (6 bases). V was trimmed by 4 bases and J by 4 bases, leaving 17 bases between them. The CDR3 has 15 amino acids. Germline V gene sequence: CDR1 SGHDT, CDR2 YYEEEE. This chain's CDR3 is CASSPTGLYSYGYTF. As DNA, the CDR3 is TGTGCCAGCAGCCCTACAGGGCTGTACTCCTATGGCTACACCTTC.

This clone has only one observation. The CDR3 sequence: CASSPLGQGQDTQYF. In DNA form, the CDR3 reads TGTGCCAGCTCACCCTTGGGACAGGGGCAGGATACGCAGTATTTT. The chain uses TRBV18 and TRBJ2-3, with 10 bases identical to TRBD1. Germline V CDR1 and CDR2: KGHSH, LQKENI. V was pared by 3 bases and J by 6 bases, with 6 bases of the junction left unmatched. The CDR3 length is 15 residues.

The V call is TRBV7-2, the J call TRBJ2-1, with D unclear. The CDR3 is 12 amino acids. Trimming stripped 1 base from V and 12 bases from J, with 10 bases between. CDR1 and CDR2 (germline): SGHTA, FQGNSA. CDR3 residues: CASSLDVSGQFF. CDR3 coding DNA: TGTGCCAGCAGCTTAGACGTGTCGGGGCAGTTCTTC.

V gene TRBV9 combines with J gene TRBJ2-1, with 12 bases that match TRBD2. Germline V gives CDR1 SGDLS, CDR2 YYNGEE. The CDR3 length is 15 residues. Germline trimming cut 0 bases from V and 9 bases from J; bases unmatched to any gene: 4. In DNA, the CDR3 is TGTGCCAGCAGCGTAGGACTAGCGGGAGAGGTTGAGCAGTTCTTC. Protein sequence: CASSVGLAGEVEQFF.

This chain uses TRBV18 with TRBJ1-1; D is undetermined. CDR1 is KGHSH, CDR2 LQKENI, per germline. This CDR3 is built from 14 residues. V was clipped by 2 bases and J by 1 base, with 8 bases between them. The CDR3 bases are TGTGCCAGCTCACCAATCTATTCGAACACTGAAGCTTTCTTT. Translated: CASSPIYSNTEAFF.

The rearrangement joins TRBV7-3 to TRBJ2-7; 7 bases are a match to TRBD1. With 5 bases clipped from V and 7 bases from J, the junction kept 8 bases outside the gene matches. The CDR3 sequence is 13 residues long. Germline lookup yields CDR1 SGHTA and CDR2 FQGTGA. In DNA form, the CDR3 reads TGTGCCAGCAGCATGACAGGGTACGGGGAGCAGTACTTC. As protein: CASSMTGYGEQYF. Full variable domain (rest looked up from reference TRBV7-3 and TRBJ2-7): GAGVSQTPSNKVTEKGKYVELRCDPISGHTALYWYRQSLGQGPEFLIYFQGTGAADDSGLPNDRFFAVRPEGSVSTLKIQRTERGDSAVYLCASSMTGYGEQYFGPGTRLTVT.

The V gene is TRBV6-5, the J gene TRBJ1-1, with 7 nucleotides matching TRBD1. Germline V gives CDR1 MNHEY, CDR2 SVGAGI. Unmatched junction bases numbered 2, after V lost 0 bases and J lost 4 bases. The CDR3 has 14 residues. In DNA, the CDR3 is TGTGCCAGCAGTTACTCGGGACAGATCACTGAAGCTTTCTTT. Its protein is CASSYSGQITEAFF.

V is TRBV6-2 or TRBV6-3 and J is TRBJ1-3; 7 bases are a match to TRBD1. The CDR3 covers 15 residues. Trimming took 2 bases from V and 0 from J; bases not matched to a gene: 1. Germline V gives CDR1 MNHEY, CDR2 SVGEGT. The CDR3 reads CASSYDRVSGNTIYF. Here the CDR3 DNA reads TGTGCCAGCAGTTACGACAGGGTCTCTGGAAACACCATATATTTT.

The V gene is TRBV6-1, the J gene TRBJ1-2, with 10 bases that match TRBD1. The CDR3 consists of 18 residues. Germline V CDR1 and CDR2: MNHNS, SASEGT. V lost 4 bases, J lost 1 base, and 12 bases stayed unmatched. DNA of the CDR3: TGTGCCAGCAGTGGACCGACAGGGGGCGCCCGGTTTAACTATGGCTACACCTTC. Its translation is CASSGPTGGARFNYGYTF.

V gene TRBV7-2 combines with J gene TRBJ2-7; a possible D gene is TRBD2 (5 bases). The CDR3 contains 15 residues. The germline V gene encodes CDR1 SGHTA and CDR2 FQGNSA. V lost 5 bases and J 3 bases, leaving 17 bases between the germline ends. CDR3: CASSLTGFPFYEQYF. CDR3 coding DNA: TGTGCCAGCAGCCTCACGGGGTTTCCCTTCTACGAGCAGTACTTC.

The chain joins TRBV5-1 to TRBJ2-6; TRBD2 is a possible D gene (5 bases). Germline V gene data show CDR1 as SGHRS and CDR2 as YFSETQ. This CDR3 comprises 16 residues. V was shortened by 0 bases and J by 1 base, with 8 bases between the two germline ends. The CDR3 DNA is TGCGCCAGCAGCTTGGATCCGGGATCTGGGGCCAACGTCCTGACTTTC. Translating it yields CASSLDPGSGANVLTF. Complete variable domain (other parts from reference TRBV5-1 and TRBJ2-6): KAGVTQTPRYLIKTRGQQVTLSCSPISGHRSVSWYQQTPGQGLQFLFEYFSETQRNKGNFPGRFSGRQFSNSRSEMNVSTLELGDSALYLCASSLDPGSGANVLTFGAGSRLTVL.